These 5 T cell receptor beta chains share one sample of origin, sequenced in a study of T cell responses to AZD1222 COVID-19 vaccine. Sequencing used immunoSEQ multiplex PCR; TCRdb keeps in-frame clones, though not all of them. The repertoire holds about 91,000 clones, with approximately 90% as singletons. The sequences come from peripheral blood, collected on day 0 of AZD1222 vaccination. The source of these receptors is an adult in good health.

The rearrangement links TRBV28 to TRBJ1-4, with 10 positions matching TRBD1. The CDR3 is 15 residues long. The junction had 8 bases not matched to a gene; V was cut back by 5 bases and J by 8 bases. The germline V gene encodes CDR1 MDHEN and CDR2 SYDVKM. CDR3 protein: CASSPGDRGLEKLFF. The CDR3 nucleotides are TGTGCCAGCAGTCCCGGGGACAGGGGATTGGAAAAACTGTTTTTT.

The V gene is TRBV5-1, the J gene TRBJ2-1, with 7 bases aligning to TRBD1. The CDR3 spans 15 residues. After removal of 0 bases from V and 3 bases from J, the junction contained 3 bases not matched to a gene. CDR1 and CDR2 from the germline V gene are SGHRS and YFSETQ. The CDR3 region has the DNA TGCGCCAGCAGCTTGGCGGGACAGAACTACAATGAGCAGTTCTTC. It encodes CASSLAGQNYNEQFF.

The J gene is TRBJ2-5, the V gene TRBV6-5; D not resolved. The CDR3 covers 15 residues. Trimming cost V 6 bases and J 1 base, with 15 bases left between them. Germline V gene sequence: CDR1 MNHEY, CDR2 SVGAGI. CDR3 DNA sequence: TGTGCCAGCAGGCCTTGGTTAGGGTTCCAAGAGACCCAGTACTTC. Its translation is CASRPWLGFQETQYF.

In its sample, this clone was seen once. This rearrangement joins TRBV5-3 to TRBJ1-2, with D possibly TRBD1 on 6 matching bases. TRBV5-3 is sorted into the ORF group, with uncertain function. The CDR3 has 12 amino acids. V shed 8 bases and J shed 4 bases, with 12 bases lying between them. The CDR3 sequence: CARGQFGYGYTF. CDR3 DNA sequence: TGTGCCAGGGGACAATTTGGCTATGGCTACACCTTC.

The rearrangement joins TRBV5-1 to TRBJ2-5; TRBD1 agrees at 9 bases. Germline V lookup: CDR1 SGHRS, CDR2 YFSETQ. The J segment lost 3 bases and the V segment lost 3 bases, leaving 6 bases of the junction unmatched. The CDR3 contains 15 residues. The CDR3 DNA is TGCGCCAGCAGCTCGGGACAGGGCCCTAAAGAGACCCAGTACTTC. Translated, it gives CASSSGQGPKETQYF.